This T cell receptor (beta chain) was captured in a study of blood T cells in healthy people across ages. Study-wide findings and caveats: Per million T cells, TCR beta diversity dropped about linearly as age rose.

For this clonotype: Its antigen is unknown.

Primers used in a second PCR of about 6 to 11 cycles were a sample-barcoded 5' primer and a J-beta primer mix. Via MiXCR, TCRdb re-called the 5' RACE reads, giving one row per CDR3 protein. The sample has about 730,000 distinct CDR3 sequences; around 46% are singletons. The CDR3 totals 14 residues. CDR1 and CDR2 (germline): SGHTA, FQGNSA. With V trimmed by 6 bases and J by 3 bases, 5 bases remained unmatched. Sequencing was carried out using blood. The sequence derives from a woman in her sixties or seventies in good health. The gene calls are TRBV7-2 and TRBJ1-1; 9 nucleotides line up with TRBD1. The CDR3 region is CASRARTGDTEAFF. DNA for the CDR3: TGTGCCAGCAGGGCGCGGACAGGGGACACTGAAGCTTTCTTT.